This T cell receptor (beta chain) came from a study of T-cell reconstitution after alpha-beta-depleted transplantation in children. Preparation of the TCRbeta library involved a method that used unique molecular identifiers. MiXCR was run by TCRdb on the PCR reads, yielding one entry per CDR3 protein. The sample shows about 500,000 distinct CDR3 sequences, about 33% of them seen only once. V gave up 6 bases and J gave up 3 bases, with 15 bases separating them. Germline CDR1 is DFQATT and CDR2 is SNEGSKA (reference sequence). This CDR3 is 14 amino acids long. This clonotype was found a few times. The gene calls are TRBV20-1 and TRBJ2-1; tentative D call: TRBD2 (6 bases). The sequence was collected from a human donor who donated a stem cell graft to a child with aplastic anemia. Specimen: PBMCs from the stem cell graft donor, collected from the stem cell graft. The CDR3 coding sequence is TGCAGTGCGGCGCTAGCGCCTGACTACAATGAGCAGTTCTTC. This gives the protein CSAALAPDYNEQFF.